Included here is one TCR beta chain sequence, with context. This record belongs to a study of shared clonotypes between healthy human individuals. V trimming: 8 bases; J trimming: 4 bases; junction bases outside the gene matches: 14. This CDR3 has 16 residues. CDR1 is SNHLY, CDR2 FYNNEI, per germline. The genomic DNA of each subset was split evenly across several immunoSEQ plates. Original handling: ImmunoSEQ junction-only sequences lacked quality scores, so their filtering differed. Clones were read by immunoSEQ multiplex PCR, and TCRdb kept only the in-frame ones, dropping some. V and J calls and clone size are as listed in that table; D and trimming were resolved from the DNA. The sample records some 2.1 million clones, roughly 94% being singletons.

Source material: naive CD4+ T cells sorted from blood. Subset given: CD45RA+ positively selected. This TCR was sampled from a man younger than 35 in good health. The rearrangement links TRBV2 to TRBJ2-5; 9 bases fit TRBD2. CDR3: CASGPASGKSGETQYF. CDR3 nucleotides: TGTGCCAGCGGTCCGGCTAGCGGGAAATCCGGAGAGACCCAGTACTTC.